This T cell receptor (beta chain) was identified during a study of blood T cells in healthy people across ages (dated by TCRdb to 2014 to 2015). Background for the entire study: In model experiments, template switching captured roughly one uniquely barcoded TCR beta cDNA molecule for every two T cells. To track age-related changes in TCR beta repertoire diversity, the study relied on deep sequencing normalized with unique cDNA molecular identifiers. Two additional independent replicas of 1 million unique cDNA reads from the same blood draw were analyzed for two donors (one aged 18 to 29 and one aged 80 or older). The donors were divided into four age groups: young (average roughly 15 years), middle-aged (approximately 39), aged (approximately 62) and long-lived (about 90). To avoid experimental bias, donors of different ages were distributed randomly across sequencing lanes. The investigation overall reported the following: Bulk unsorted PBMC profiling prevented conclusive comparison of naive and antigen-experienced compartments. Compared with the aged group, the long-lived group had more naive CD4+ T cells, fewer expanded clones and increased TCR diversity, suggesting age selection. Because donor CMV infection status was unknown, age-related changes in expanded clonotypes were potentially confounded. As age increased, observed TCR beta diversity per million T cells dropped in a roughly linear way, and a significant reduction was already evident by age 40. Total diversity estimates from one million sequenced T cells were considered lower bounds and underestimates. The percentage of naive T cells measured by flow cytometry correlated strongly with observed TCR beta diversity.

Systemically healthy Caucasian individuals from Russia, around 39 in total and aged about 6 to 100 years, were included as donors. Ten milliliters of peripheral blood were drawn from each donor into EDTA-treated Vacutainer tubes. Ficoll-Paque density-gradient centrifugation was used to isolate PBMCs, with at least 6 million obtained per sample. Trizol reagent was used to extract total RNA from PBMCs, with at least 5 micrograms per sample. The percentages of naive CD45RAhigh/CD27high T cells were determined by flow cytometry on a PBMC aliquot from every donor. The library was generated by 5' RACE. The sequencer was an Illumina HiSeq 2500. The second PCR ran for roughly 6 to 11 cycles and used a J-beta primer mix along with a sample-barcoded 5' primer. A unique molecular identifier was introduced onto each TCR beta cDNA molecule by a template-switch 5' adaptor carrying 12 random nucleotides. Each sample yielded at least 2.5 million CDR3-containing paired-end reads. First-strand cDNA was synthesized from all RNA with the Mint cDNA synthesis kit, primed by a TRBC-specific oligonucleotide. After uracil-DNA glycosylase treatment, a first 18-cycle PCR used universal primers M1SS and BC2_uni_R on all cDNA. The source study handled its data this way. Normalization of each sample was performed by random selection of 1 million high-quality reads, each carrying a distinct molecular identifier. Instead of being binned into consensus sequences, reads that shared molecular identifiers were thrown out. MiTCR, set to a Q25 quality threshold and the strictest error-elimination algorithm, was used for CDR3 identification, clonotype clustering and error correction. A nonparametric unseen species model with Euler transformation was used to estimate lower-bound total TCR beta diversity. The public reads were run again by TCRdb, first through fastp at Q25 and then through MiXCR, and only productive beta chains were kept. Records with the same CDR3 protein are collapsed into one entry carrying the most frequent genes and DNA. The V and J calls shown here were made by TCRdb, not taken from the authors' results. The sample profile shows approximately 800,000 distinct CDR3 sequences; approximately 53% of them were found once. Approximately 40% of the sample is held by the ten biggest clonotypes.

The CDR3 holds 15 amino acids from the cysteine to the phenylalanine. Of all the DNA, just the CDR3 is kept, 45 bases in frame from base 1. Germline trimming: 4 bases from V, 3 bases from J; junction bases outside gene matches: 2. CDR1 and CDR2 are read off the germline V gene as MGHDK and SYGVNS. This clonotype was seen more than once but under ten times. The antigen it recognizes is unknown. Per-nucleotide qualities are absent, and no much larger clonotype sits a single base away. The TCR originated in a man at least 80 years old in good health. The chain uses TRBV25-1 and TRBJ2-2, and TRBD1 matches 10 of the central bases. The material sequenced was blood. The CDR3 corresponds to CASSVGTGDTGELFF. The nucleotide sequence is TGTGCCAGCAGTGTGGGGACAGGGGACACCGGGGAGCTGTTTTTT.